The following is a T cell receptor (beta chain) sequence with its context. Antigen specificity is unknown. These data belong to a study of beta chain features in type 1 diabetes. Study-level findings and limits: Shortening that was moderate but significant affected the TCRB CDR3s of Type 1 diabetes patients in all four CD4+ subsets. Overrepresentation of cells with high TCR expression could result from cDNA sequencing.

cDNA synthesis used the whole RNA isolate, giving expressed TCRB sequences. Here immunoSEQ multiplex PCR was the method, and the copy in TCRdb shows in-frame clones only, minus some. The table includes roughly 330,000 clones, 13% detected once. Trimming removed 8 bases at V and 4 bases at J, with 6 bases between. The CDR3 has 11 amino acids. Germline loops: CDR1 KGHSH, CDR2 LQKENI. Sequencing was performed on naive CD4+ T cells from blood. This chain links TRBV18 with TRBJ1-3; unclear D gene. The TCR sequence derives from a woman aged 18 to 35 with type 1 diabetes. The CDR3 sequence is CASLEGNTIYF. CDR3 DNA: TGTGCCAGCCTCGAGGGAAACACCATATATTTT.